These 27 T cell receptor beta chains originate from one sample sequenced in a study of blood T cells in healthy people across ages. Next came a second PCR, run for roughly 6 to 11 cycles, which used a sample-barcoded 5' primer along with a J-beta primer mix. Each CDR3 protein is one row after TCRdb ran MiXCR on the 5' RACE reads. This sample has hundreds of thousands of distinct CDR3 sequences, with 40% to 50% found just once. The specimen sequenced was blood. The source is a man aged 60-69 years in good health.

On this clonotype itself: One end of the junction fails to match germline, which may point to a read error. The genes are TRBV27 and TRBJ2-7; D possibly matches TRBD1 or TRBD2 (5 bases each). This CDR3 contains 16 residues. Germline V gene sequence: CDR1 MNHEY, CDR2 SMNVEV (reference sequence). The CDR3 sequence: CASSLDLGTVTYGQYF. The CDR3 DNA sequence: TGTGCCAGCAGTTTAGACCTCGGGACGGTTACCTACGGGCAGTACTTC.

The V gene is TRBV27, the J gene TRBJ2-5; D remains ambiguous. Germline V gives CDR1 MNHEY, CDR2 SMNVEV (reference sequence). The CDR3 extends over 13 amino acids. Trimming left V 6 bases short and J 11 bases short, with 19 bases between. The CDR3 bases are TGTGCCAGCAGCCAAGGGTACTACAATGAGCAGTACTTC. This sequence encodes CASSQGYYNEQYF.

The V call is TRBV30, the J call TRBJ1-6; D gene uncertain. V was shortened by 0 bases and J by 7 bases, with 13 bases between the two germline ends. Germline V gene data show CDR1 as GTSNPN and CDR2 as SVGIG (reference sequence). CDR3 length: 15 amino acids. CDR3 region: CAWSVPTLWNSPLHF. CDR3 DNA: TGTGCCTGGAGTGTTCCGACCCTCTGGAATTCACCCCTCCACTTT.

The table lists this clonotype with a count of one. This sequence may be a read error, since a much larger clone differs from it by one base. This chain joins TRBV29-1 and TRBJ2-1; D remains unclear. The DNA end favors TRBJ2-7, so the J call may be wrong. CDR3 length equals 12 residues. The V gene's germline CDR1 is SQVTM and CDR2 ANQGSEA. The CDR3 DNA reads as TGCAGCGTTGAAGCATTATACAATGAGCAGTACTTC. This encodes CSVEALYNEQYF.

The gene calls are TRBV20-1 and TRBJ2-2; D is ambiguous. Trimming removed 2 bases at V and 4 bases at J, with 11 bases between. The CDR3 totals 14 residues. The germline V gene encodes CDR1 DFQATT and CDR2 SNEGSKA (reference sequence). The CDR3 reads CSARSSRGTGELFF. The CDR3 coding sequence is TGCAGTGCTAGATCTTCCAGAGGCACCGGGGAGCTGTTTTTT.

With regard to this clonotype: One end of the junction fails to match germline, which may point to a read error. The rearrangement joins TRBV6-4 to TRBJ1-6; TRBD1 aligns across 7 bases. Germline CDR1 and CDR2: MRHNA and SNTAGT. This CDR3 is 17 amino acids long. The CDR3, as DNA: TGTGCCGGCAGCCGACAGGGTAAGACTAGGATCAATTCACCCCTCCACTTT. Translated: CAGSRQGKTRINSPLHF.

The chain has TRBV5-1 and TRBJ1-1; a possible D gene is TRBD1 (5 bases). Germline CDR1 reads SGHRS; CDR2 reads YFSETQ. The CDR3 totals 14 residues. Trimming took off 2 bases at V and 3 bases at J, with 11 bases between the two ends. CDR3 protein: CASSFDSGYTEAFF. CDR3 sequence (DNA): TGCGCCAGCAGCTTCGACAGTGGGTACACTGAAGCTTTCTTT.

V gene TRBV3-1 combines with J gene TRBJ1-2; 7 bases map to TRBD1. CDR1 is LGHDT and CDR2 is YNNKEL in the germline V gene (reference sequence). The CDR3 covers 14 residues. After removal of 6 bases from V and 4 bases from J, the junction contained 8 bases not matched to a gene. Here the CDR3 reads CASSQVDRSYGYTF. In DNA, the CDR3 is TGTGCCAGCAGTCAGGTGGACAGGTCCTATGGCTACACCTTC.

This rearrangement joins TRBV18 to TRBJ2-7, with D unclear. From germline, CDR1 is KGHSH and CDR2 LQKENI. There are 13 residues in the CDR3. Trimming stripped 6 bases from V and 0 bases from J, with 9 bases between. The DNA of the CDR3 is TGTGCCAGCTCGAACAGCCGCTCCTACGAGCAGTACTTC. The encoded protein is CASSNSRSYEQYF.

The chain joins TRBV7-3 to TRBJ2-2; no definite D call. Trimming took 5 bases from V and 4 from J, leaving 8 bases between them. The germline gives CDR1 SGHTA, CDR2 FQGTGA. The CDR3 is 13 amino acids. CDR3 DNA sequence: TGTGCCAGCAGCCCCCAGGTCACCGGGGAGCTGTTTTTT. Translation gives CASSPQVTGELFF.

The V gene is TRBV5-5, the J gene TRBJ1-5, with D possibly matching TRBD1 (5 bases). Germline V gene sequence: CDR1 SGHKS, CDR2 YYEKEE (reference sequence). Trimming removed 3 bases at V and 2 bases at J, with 9 bases between. This CDR3 is 14 amino acids long. The CDR3 DNA sequence: TGTGCCAGCAGCTGGGACCTTCGCAATCAGCCCCAGCATTTT. As protein: CASSWDLRNQPQHF.

This clonotype appeared a single time. The rearrangement links TRBV4-3 to TRBJ2-3, with 7 bases that match TRBD1. The ends lost 5 bases at V and 4 bases at J; junction bases unmatched: 18. In germline, CDR1 is LGHNA, CDR2 YSLEER. This CDR3 spans 18 amino acids. The CDR3 region has the DNA TGCGCCAGCAGCTCAATGGAGTTGACAGGGATCAGCGCAGATACGCAGTATTTT. Protein sequence: CASSSMELTGISADTQYF.

This clonotype was seen once. V gene TRBV7-6 combines with J gene TRBJ2-7, with D perhaps matching TRBD2 (5 bases). V lost 3 bases and J lost 0, with 12 bases in between. This CDR3 has 15 amino acids. Per germline, CDR1 SGHVS and CDR2 FNYEAQ. CDR3 sequence: CASSLGCTSSYEQYF. In DNA, the CDR3 is TGTGCCAGCAGCTTGGGGTGCACTAGCTCCTACGAGCAGTACTTC.

This clonotype was found once. V and J are TRBV18 and TRBJ1-2; no reliable D call. The length of the CDR3 is 13 residues. The germline CDR1 and CDR2 sequences are KGHSH and LQKENI. Trimming took off 6 bases at V and 7 bases at J, with 15 bases between the two ends. CDR3 bases: TGTGCCAGCTCGCCCCAGGAGACGGGTGGCTACACCTTC. Its protein product is CASSPQETGGYTF.

As regards this clonotype: This may arise from a read error, as a much more abundant clone is one base away. The chain links TRBV10-3 to TRBJ1-2, with a tentative D call TRBD1 (6 bases). CDR1 is ENHRY, CDR2 SYGVKD, per germline. Trimming took 8 bases from V and 6 from J, leaving 16 bases between them. CDR3 length equals 13 residues. CDR3 DNA sequence: TGTGCCATCCGCCCGGTCGGGGGCGATGGCTACACCTTC. This codes for CAIRPVGGDGYTF.

The rearrangement links TRBV6-2 or TRBV6-3 to TRBJ2-4, with D perhaps matching TRBD1 (6 bases). The DNA end is more similar to TRBJ2-7, so the J call may be wrong. The CDR3 runs 17 residues. CDR1 is MNHEY, CDR2 SVGEGT, per germline. The CDR3 sequence is CASSSQSFGTRTYEQYF. CDR3 bases: TGTGCCAGCAGTTCCCAGTCATTCGGGACAAGGACCTACGAGCAGTACTTC.

The J gene is TRBJ2-3, the V gene TRBV7-2; perhaps TRBD1 as D (6 bases). CDR1 is SGHTA and CDR2 is FQGNSA in the germline V gene. This CDR3 region has 12 residues. Trimming removed 5 bases from V and 7 bases from J, with 10 bases in between. CDR3 region: CASSQGSNTQYF. For the CDR3, the DNA is TGTGCCAGCAGCCAGGGGAGTAATACGCAGTATTTT. The full variable domain, with the rest looked up from reference TRBV7-2 and TRBJ2-3, is GAGVSQSPSNKVTEKGKDVELRCDPISGHTALYWYRQSLGQGLEFLIYFQGNSAPDKSGLPSDRFSAERTGGSVSTLTIQRTQQEDSAVYLCASSQGSNTQYFGPGTRLTVL.

This clonotype occurred a few times. The V call is TRBV7-9, the J call TRBJ1-2, with 9 positions matching TRBD1. This CDR3 region has 15 residues. Trimming removed 2 bases from V and 4 bases from J; junction bases left unmatched: 5. CDR1 and CDR2 (germline): SEHNR, FQNEAQ (reference sequence). The CDR3 nucleotides read TGTGCCAGCAGCTTATCAGGACAGGGGTTCTATGGCTACACCTTC. Amino acids: CASSLSGQGFYGYTF.

The chain recombines TRBV13 with TRBJ2-7; perhaps TRBD1 as D (6 bases). Germline V lookup: CDR1 PRHDT, CDR2 FYEKMQ (reference sequence). V lost 5 bases and J lost 1, with 9 bases in between. This CDR3 contains 13 residues. DNA of the CDR3: TGTGCCAGCAGCGAAACAGGGTCCTACGAGCAGTACTTC. Translated, it gives CASSETGSYEQYF.

This clonotype was recorded at least ten times. The rearrangement joins TRBV15 to TRBJ2-3; the match to TRBD2 covers 8 bases. CDR3 length: 14 residues. V shed 4 bases, J shed 5 bases, and the junction held 5 bases outside the gene matches. Looked up from germline, CDR1 is LNHNV and CDR2 is YYDKDF (reference sequence). CDR3 sequence: CATSTGLELDTQYF. In DNA, the CDR3 is TGTGCCACCAGCACGGGACTAGAATTAGATACGCAGTATTTT.

This chain links TRBV11-1 with TRBJ2-5, with a possible D match to TRBD1 (7 bases). The CDR3 has 13 residues. In germline, CDR1 is SGHAT, CDR2 FQDESV (reference sequence). The V gene lost 5 bases and the J gene lost 13 bases, with 20 bases spanning the gap. The CDR3 bases are TGTGCCAGCAGCACAGGGGAGGTAGTCGATCCGTACTTC. It is translated as CASSTGEVVDPYF.

This chain uses TRBV12-3 or TRBV12-4 with TRBJ1-1; TRBD1 agrees at 8 bases. J gave up 3 bases and V 5 bases, and 5 bases lay outside the gene matches. This CDR3 spans 14 amino acids. Written as DNA, the CDR3 is TGTGCCAGCAGTCGGACAGGGAGGGACACTGAAGCTTTCTTT. Its translation is CASSRTGRDTEAFF.

This clonotype appeared a single time. V usage is TRBV27 and J usage is TRBJ1-5; D is uncertain. The CDR3 sequence is 16 residues long. Germline CDR1 is MNHEY and CDR2 is SMNVEV (reference sequence). The V gene lost 4 bases and the J gene lost 0 bases, with 13 bases spanning the gap. The CDR3 loop is CASSSRVDYSNQPQHF. In DNA form, the CDR3 reads TGTGCCAGCAGTTCCCGGGTGGATTATAGCAATCAGCCCCAGCATTTT.

J is TRBJ2-3 and V is TRBV2, with TRBD2 matching over 9 bases. CDR1 and CDR2 from the germline V gene are SNHLY and FYNNEI. V lost 7 bases, J lost 3 bases, and 5 bases stayed unmatched. The CDR3 length is 14 residues. The CDR3 loop reads CASMASGVTDTQYF. The CDR3 DNA reads as TGTGCCAGCATGGCTAGCGGGGTTACAGATACGCAGTATTTT.

This clonotype has ten or more counts. The rearrangement links TRBV10-3 to TRBJ2-7; no clear D gene. The CDR3 sequence is 16 residues long. V lost 7 bases, J lost 4 bases, and 23 bases lay in between. Per the germline V gene, CDR1 is ENHRY and CDR2 is SYGVKD. The CDR3 loop is CAIIITSQSDGYEQYF. Written as DNA, the CDR3 is TGTGCCATCATCATTACATCCCAATCGGACGGTTACGAGCAGTACTTC.

Many counts were recorded for this clonotype. The gene calls are TRBV29-1 and TRBJ2-7, with a weak D call TRBD1 (6 bases). The V and J ends lost 4 bases and 2 bases respectively, with 12 bases between them. The germline V gene has CDR1 SQVTM and CDR2 ANQGSEA. The CDR3 extends over 13 amino acids. Here the CDR3 reads CSVALGAAYEQYF. Here the CDR3 DNA reads TGCAGCGTTGCTCTGGGGGCCGCCTACGAGCAGTACTTC.

The rearrangement links TRBV6-1 to TRBJ2-5; D remains unclear. This CDR3 contains 13 residues. Germline V gene sequence: CDR1 MNHNS, CDR2 SASEGT. Trimming removed 3 bases from V and 7 bases from J, with 12 bases in between. CDR3 DNA sequence: TGTGCCAGCAGTGACGGGCTGTACGGGACCCAGTACTTC. Its protein is CASSDGLYGTQYF.